This T cell receptor (beta chain) was profiled in a study of response to subunit inactivated influenza vaccine. Study observations and caveats: New T cells are recruited in small numbers by each seasonal influenza vaccination, according to the authors' suggestion.

This clonotype has only a few counts. Its cognate antigen is unknown. One entry per CDR3 protein results from TCRdb running MiXCR on the RT-PCR reads. Among around 750,000 distinct CDR3 sequences listed, about 20% were seen once. This receptor was obtained from a man aged 50 or older who received an inactivated influenza vaccine. The material sequenced was PBMCs from blood, taken roughly 5 days after vaccination.

This chain's CDR3 is CSVVAPTNEKLFF. The CDR3 DNA reads as TGCAGCGTTGTAGCTCCAACTAATGAAAAACTGTTTTTT. The chain recombines TRBV29-1 with TRBJ1-4; D remains ambiguous. The CDR3 has 13 residues. The V end lost 4 bases, the J end lost 0 bases, and 6 bases lay between the germline ends. Per the germline V gene, CDR1 is SQVTM and CDR2 is ANQGSEA. The entire variable domain, with the rest obtained from reference TRBV29-1 and TRBJ1-4, is as follows: SAVISQKPSRDICQRGTSLTIQCQVDSQVTMMFWYRQQPGQSLTLIATANQGSEATYESGFVIDKFPISRPNLTFSTLTVSNMSPEDSSIYLCSVVAPTNEKLFFGSGTQLSVL.